A single sample gave rise to the 2 T cell receptor beta chains below, sequenced in a study of cytomegalovirus exposure and HLA in healthy donors. PCR employed 60 Vbeta and 13 Jbeta primers. Clones were sequenced by immunoSEQ multiplex PCR, and TCRdb holds only the in-frame ones, with some missing. The sample lists some 160,000 clones; about four fifths were seen once. The sequencing input was PBMCs. The receptors stem from a woman aged 50 to 60 in good health and CMV-seronegative.

The V and J genes are TRBV15 and TRBJ2-7; 9 bases match TRBD1. V was clipped by 5 bases and J by 2 bases; unmatched bases: 7. Germline V gives CDR1 LNHNV, CDR2 YYDKDF (reference sequence). CDR3 size: 15 residues. The CDR3 spells CATSRGTGRTYEQYF. The CDR3 bases are TGTGCCACCAGCCGAGGGACAGGGCGTACCTACGAGCAGTACTTC. Complete variable domain (other parts from reference TRBV15 and TRBJ2-7): DAMVIQNPRYQVTQFGKPVTLSCSQTLNHNVMYWYQQKSSQAPKLLFHYYDKDFNNEADTPDNFQSRRPNTSFCFLDIRSPGLGDTAMYLCATSRGTGRTYEQYFGPGTRLTVT.

This rearrangement joins TRBV5-1 to TRBJ2-5; 9 positions agree with TRBD1. Losses at the gene ends were 4 bases for V and 5 bases for J; bases not matched to a gene: 18. The CDR3 is made up of 18 amino acids. Germline V CDR1 and CDR2: SGHRS, YFSETQ. This CDR3 is CASSLLRSGQGIEETQYF. For the CDR3, the DNA is TGCGCCAGCAGCCTCTTGAGGAGCGGACAGGGGATTGAGGAGACCCAGTACTTC.